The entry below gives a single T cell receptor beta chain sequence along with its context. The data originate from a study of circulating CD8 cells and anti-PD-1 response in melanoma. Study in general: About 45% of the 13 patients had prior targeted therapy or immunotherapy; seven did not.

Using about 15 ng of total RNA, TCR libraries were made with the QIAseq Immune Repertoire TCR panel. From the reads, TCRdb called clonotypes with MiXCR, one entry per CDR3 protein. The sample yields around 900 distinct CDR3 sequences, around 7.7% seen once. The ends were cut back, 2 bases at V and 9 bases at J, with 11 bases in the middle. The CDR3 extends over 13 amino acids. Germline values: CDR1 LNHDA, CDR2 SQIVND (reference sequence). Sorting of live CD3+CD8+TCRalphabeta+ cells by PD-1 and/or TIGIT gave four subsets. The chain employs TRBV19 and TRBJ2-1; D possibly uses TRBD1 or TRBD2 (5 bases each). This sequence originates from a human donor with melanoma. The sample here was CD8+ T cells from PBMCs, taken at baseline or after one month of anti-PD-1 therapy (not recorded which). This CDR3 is CASSIRSGREQFF. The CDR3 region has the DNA TGTGCCAGTAGTATAAGATCGGGGCGTGAGCAGTTCTTC.